A selection of T cell receptor beta chains follows, all from one sample in a study of T cell responses to AZD1222 COVID-19 vaccine. The method was immunoSEQ multiplex PCR; TCRdb's version includes in-frame clones alone and lacks a portion of them. The data hold about 93,000 clones, with 80% to 90% observed a single time. The source material was peripheral blood, sampled 28 days after the second AZD1222 dose. These receptors originate from an adult who received the AZD1222 COVID-19 vaccine. Both conserved end residues are part of each CDR3. The D gene is left open where the match is weak. A row's size may be missing; if present it is once, few, many or a size class.

J | D | V | length | size | DNA | CDR3
TRBJ2-3 | NA | TRBV28 | 18 | NA | TGTGCCAGCAGTCAGGATCACGGACAATCCCTAGGCCTGGATACGCAGTATTTT | CASSQDHGQSLGLDTQYF
TRBJ2-5 | TRBD1 | TRBV19 | 14 | NA | TGTGCCAGTAGTACTCGGACAGGGCTGGAGACCCAGTACTTC | CASSTRTGLETQYF
TRBJ1-1 | NA | TRBV12-3/TRBV12-4 | 13 | NA | TGTGCCAGCAGTTTTGACAGGCACACTGAAGCTTTCTTT | CASSFDRHTEAFF
TRBJ1-2 | NA | TRBV6-5 | 13 | NA | TGTGCCAGCAGGGTCCGACAGGACTATGGCTACACCTTC | CASRVRQDYGYTF
TRBJ2-3 | TRBD2 | TRBV6-4 | 15 | NA | TGTGCCAGCAGTGGGACAGCGGGAGGCACAGATACGCAGTATTTT | CASSGTAGGTDTQYF
TRBJ2-7 | NA | TRBV29-1 | 11 | NA | TGCAGCGGCGGGACTCAATACGAGCAGTACTTC | CSGGTQYEQYF
TRBJ1-1 | NA | TRBV24-1 | 18 | once | TGTGCCACCAGTGATTTGCACTCTTTCAAGGCGGAGAACACTGAAGCTTTCTTT | CATSDLHSFKAENTEAFF
TRBJ2-7 | NA | TRBV7-8 | 11 | NA | TGTGCCAGCAGCGACTACTACGAGCAGTACTTC | CASSDYYEQYF
TRBJ1-1 | NA | TRBV5-1 | 15 | few | TGCGCCAGCAGCTTGGGGACGAGGGTGACGACTGAAGCTTTCTTT | CASSLGTRVTTEAFF
TRBJ2-7 | NA | TRBV5-6 | 14 | NA | TGTGCCAGCAGCCCAGGTCTCGGGACCTACGAGCAGTACTTC | CASSPGLGTYEQYF
TRBJ2-2 | NA | TRBV18 | 14 | NA | TGTGCCAGCTCACCACGAGGGAACGGCGGGGAGCTGTTTTTT | CASSPRGNGGELFF
TRBJ2-2 | NA | TRBV11-2 | 14 | once | TGTGCCAGCAGCTTAGGACCAAGCACCGGGGAGCTGTTTTTT | CASSLGPSTGELFF
TRBJ2-7 | TRBD1 | TRBV6-5 | 13 | NA | TGTGCCAGCATGAGGGGGCAAACCTACGAGCAGTACTTC | CASMRGQTYEQYF
TRBJ1-1 | TRBD1 | TRBV9 | 15 | NA | TGTGCCAGCAGCGCAACGACAGGGCTCCCCACTGAAGCTTTCTTT | CASSATTGLPTEAFF
TRBJ1-2 | NA | TRBV7-9 | 13 | NA | TGTGCCAGCAGCTTAAGCGGCCCGGGCGGCTACACCTTC | CASSLSGPGGYTF
TRBJ1-2 | NA | TRBV7-9 | 13 | NA | TGTGCCAGCACCTCTGTAGTAGGCTATGGCTACACCTTC | CASTSVVGYGYTF
TRBJ1-1 | TRBD1 | TRBV11-1 | 14 | NA | TGTGCCAGCAGCGTGACAGGGAATAGTAGGGGAGCTTTCTTT | CASSVTGNSRGAFF
TRBJ2-7 | TRBD2 | TRBV5-4 | 16 | NA | TGTGCCAGCAGCATCCGACTAGCGGGACTCTCCTACGAGCAGTACTTC | CASSIRLAGLSYEQYF
TRBJ2-7 | NA | TRBV9 | 15 | NA | TGTGCCAGCAGCGTAGATCTCCTCCGTTCCTACGAGCAGTACTTC | CASSVDLLRSYEQYF
TRBJ2-2 | NA | TRBV19 | 15 | NA | TGTGCCAGTAGCGGATGGGACTGGGGGACCGGGGAGCTGTTTTTT | CASSGWDWGTGELFF
TRBJ2-1 | TRBD2 | TRBV3-1/TRBV3-2 | 16 | NA | TGTGCCAGCAGCCAAGTGGCGGGACTATCTTACAATGAGCAGTTCTTC | CASSQVAGLSYNEQFF
TRBJ2-1 | TRBD2 | TRBV3-1/TRBV3-2 | 17 | NA | TGTGCCAGCAGCCAAGGTACTGGGCGGGAGGGTAACAATGAGCAGTTCTTC | CASSQGTGREGNNEQFF
TRBJ2-1 | TRBD2 | TRBV6-5 | 15 | NA | TGTGCCAGCAGCGCGATAGCGGGAGGCAACAATGAGCAGTTCTTC | CASSAIAGGNNEQFF
TRBJ2-2 | TRBD2 | TRBV6-5 | 15 | NA | TGTGCCAGCAGTCGGGGGGCTAGCGGGACCGGGGAGCTGTTTTTT | CASSRGASGTGELFF
TRBJ1-2 | TRBD1 | TRBV2 | 11 | NA | TGTGCCAGCACGGGCACAGGGGGCGGCACCTTC | CASTGTGGGTF
TRBJ2-3 | NA | TRBV29-1 | 15 | NA | TGCAGCGTTGAAGGGACAGCCACTAGCACAGATACGCAGTATTTT | CSVEGTATSTDTQYF
TRBJ2-3 | NA | TRBV9 | 13 | once | TGTGCCAGCAGCGGCTTCAGCGCAGATACGCAGTATTTT | CASSGFSADTQYF
TRBJ2-5 | NA | TRBV5-4 | 16 | NA | TGTGCCAGCAGCCCGTCGGGGCTGAGTCTAGGAGAGACCCAGTACTTC | CASSPSGLSLGETQYF